This T cell receptor (beta chain) was profiled in a study of blood T cells in healthy people across ages. Turning to the study itself: When template switching was applied, about one barcoded beta molecule was captured per two T cells.

With a J-beta primer mix and a sample-barcoded 5' primer, a second PCR ran about 7 to 12 cycles. TCRdb ran MiXCR on the 5' RACE reads and lists one entry per CDR3 protein. The data hold hundreds of thousands of distinct CDR3 sequences, with 58% observed a single time. Comments on this clonotype: The antigen remains unidentified.

The CDR3 covers 13 residues. The germline V gene has CDR1 SGDLS and CDR2 YYNGEE. Trimming removed 2 bases at V and 7 bases at J, with 12 bases between. Study-wide results and caveats: Any conclusive comparison of naive versus antigen-experienced cells was prevented by using unsorted PBMCs. A roughly linear age-dependent decrease characterized TCR beta diversity per million T cells. Estimated diversity that came from one million T cells was considered an underestimate.

The receptor comes from a man aged 30 to 39 in good health. The V call is TRBV9, the J call TRBJ2-5; D is possibly TRBD2 (6 bases). The sample comprised blood. The CDR3 region is CASSVGGEPTQYF. The DNA of the CDR3 is TGTGCCAGCAGCGTCGGCGGGGAGCCGACCCAGTACTTC.